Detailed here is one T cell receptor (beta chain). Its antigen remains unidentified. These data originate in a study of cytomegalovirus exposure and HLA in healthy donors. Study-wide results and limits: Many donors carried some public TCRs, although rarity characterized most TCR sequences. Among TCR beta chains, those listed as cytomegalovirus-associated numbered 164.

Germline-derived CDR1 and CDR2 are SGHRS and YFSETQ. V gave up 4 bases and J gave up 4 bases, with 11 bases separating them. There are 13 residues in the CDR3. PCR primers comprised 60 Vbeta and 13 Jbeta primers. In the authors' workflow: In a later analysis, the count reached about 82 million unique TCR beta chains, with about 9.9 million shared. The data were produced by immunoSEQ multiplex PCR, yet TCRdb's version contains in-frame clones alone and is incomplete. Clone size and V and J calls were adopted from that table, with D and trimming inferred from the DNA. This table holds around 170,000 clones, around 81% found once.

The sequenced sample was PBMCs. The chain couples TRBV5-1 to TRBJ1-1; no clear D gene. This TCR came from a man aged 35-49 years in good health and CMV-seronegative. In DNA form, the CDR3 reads TGCGCCAGCAGCGAGCGGGATGTCACTGAAGCTTTCTTT. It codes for CASSERDVTEAFF.